This TCR beta chain appears in the sequencing data of a study of T cell repertoires in cytomegalovirus infection. TCRdb redid the calling of the reads with MiXCR, one entry per CDR3 protein. The data contain roughly 54,000 distinct CDR3 sequences, 25% to 40% of them seen just once; the ten biggest clones take up approximately 70%. The CDR3 totals 18 residues. V was pared by 5 bases and J by 0 bases, with 14 bases of the junction left unmatched. Turning to this clonotype: Its antigen is unidentified.

Sequences were obtained from PBMCs, sequenced either directly or after in vitro stimulation (not recorded which). The gene calls are TRBV12-3 or TRBV12-4 and TRBJ2-3; 7 bases fit TRBD2. This TCR came from a human donor in good health (CMV status not recorded). Some clones in this sample may be carry-over from other donors' samples. Here the CDR3 reads CASSRLARSVTSTDTQYF. The CDR3 DNA is TGTGCCAGCAGTCGACTAGCAAGAAGTGTTACGAGCACAGATACGCAGTATTTT.